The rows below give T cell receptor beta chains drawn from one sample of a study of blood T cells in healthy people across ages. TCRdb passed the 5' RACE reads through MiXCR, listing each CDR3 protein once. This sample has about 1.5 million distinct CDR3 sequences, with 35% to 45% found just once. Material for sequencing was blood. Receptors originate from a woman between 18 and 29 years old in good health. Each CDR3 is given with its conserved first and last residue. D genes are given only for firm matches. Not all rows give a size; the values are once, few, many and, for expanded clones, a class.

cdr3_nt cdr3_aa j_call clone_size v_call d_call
TGTGCCAGCAGGGGGGGACAGGTGGAAGGCTACACCTTC CASRGGQVEGYTF TRBJ1-2 . TRBV12-3/TRBV12-4 TRBD1
TGTGCCAGCAGCTTTCTCGGATCTCGCGTCTGGATCCGCACGGCAGATACGCAGTATTTT CASSFLGSRVWIRTADTQYF TRBJ2-3 many TRBV11-2 .
TGCAGTGCTAGATTCAGGACCAACTATGGCTACACCTTC CSARFRTNYGYTF TRBJ1-2 few TRBV20-1 .
TGTGCCACCAGTGGGTACGGGGAGGCCTACACCTTC CATSGYGEAYTF TRBJ1-2 few TRBV24-1 .
TGCGCCAGCAGCCCTGCCCTTGTACCAGGGGGGAGTGAAGCTTTCTTT CASSPALVPGGSEAFF TRBJ1-1 . TRBV4-3 TRBD1
TGCGCCAGCAGCCGGACCTGGGAATCAGATACGCAGTATTTT CASSRTWESDTQYF TRBJ2-3 . TRBV4-3 .
TGTGCCATCAGCCCGAGTGGCCAGTCCATACTAGCCAAAAACATTCAGTACTTC CAISPSGQSILAKNIQYF TRBJ2-4 once TRBV10-3 .
TGCGCCAGCAGCTTTCGAAGCGGGATAGACAATGAGCAGTACTTC CASSFRSGIDNEQYF TRBJ2-5 . TRBV5-1 TRBD2
TGTGCCTGGAGTGGACAGGTCCTCGGGGAGCTGTTTTTT CAWSGQVLGELFF TRBJ2-2 . TRBV30 .
TGTGCCAGCAGCTTAGATATTCGGGGGTTCACAGATACGCAGTATTTT CASSLDIRGFTDTQYF TRBJ2-3 . TRBV7-2 .
TGTGCCAGCGGACGGGCAGGGCCCGGGAACACTGAAGCTTTCTTT CASGRAGPGNTEAFF TRBJ1-1 once TRBV27 .
TGCGCCAGCAGCCTTGGGCCAAAACAAACGAACACTGAAGCTTTCTTT CASSLGPKQTNTEAFF TRBJ1-1 . TRBV4-3 .
TGTGCCAGCAGTTCAAGACAGGTATACAATGAGCAGTTCTTC CASSSRQVYNEQFF TRBJ2-1 . TRBV12-3/TRBV12-4 .
TGCAGTGCTAGAGCCTATGATTACGAGCAGTACTTC CSARAYDYEQYF TRBJ2-7 . TRBV20-1 .
TGCAGTGCTCATGGTGGAAACTCCTACGAGCAGTACTTC CSAHGGNSYEQYF TRBJ2-7 few TRBV20-1 .
TGTGCCAGCAGCTTGGGGACTAGCGCGCTCAATGAGCAGTTCTTC CASSLGTSALNEQFF TRBJ2-1 few TRBV5-4 TRBD2
TGTGCCAGCAGCAGCTACCTTGATCAGCCCCAGCATTTT CASSSYLDQPQHF TRBJ1-5 few TRBV12-3/TRBV12-4 .
TGTGCCAGCAGTTCCCCGCCGACAGGAATCGATGGCTACACCTTC CASSSPPTGIDGYTF TRBJ1-2 few TRBV6-5 .
TGTGCCAGCAGCTATAGTGGGGGGAGGGCCGCCGGGGAGCTGTTTTTT CASSYSGGRAAGELFF TRBJ2-2 . TRBV7-2 TRBD2
TGCAGTGCCACCCAAGCGGGGCTGGTGAATCGCAATGAGCAGTTCTTC CSATQAGLVNRNEQFF TRBJ2-1 . TRBV20-1 TRBD2
TGTGCCAGCGGGTACGGGAGTTTTTACGAGCAGTACTTC CASGYGSFYEQYF TRBJ2-7 . TRBV27 .
TGTGCCAGCAGTTTTCAGGGGAATAATTCACCCCTCCACTTT CASSFQGNNSPLHF TRBJ1-6 few TRBV12-3/TRBV12-4 .
TGTGCCAGCACCGACGGTAATCGCGTGACCCAGTACTTC CASTDGNRVTQYF TRBJ2-5 . TRBV12-3/TRBV12-4 .
TGTGCCAGCAGCGTAGCTGTAGCGGGGGGATACAATGAGCAGTTCTTC CASSVAVAGGYNEQFF TRBJ2-1 . TRBV9 TRBD2
TGTGCCAGCAGCCCGGGGACGGGGTTAACTAATGAAAAACTGTTTTTT CASSPGTGLTNEKLFF TRBJ1-4 . TRBV5-8 .
TGTACCAGCAGCTTAGCTGGGGACACTGAAGCTTTCTTT CTSSLAGDTEAFF TRBJ1-1 . TRBV7-9 .
TGTGCCAGCAGCCAAGATGGCCTCCTGGGCTACGAGCAGTACTTC CASSQDGLLGYEQYF TRBJ2-7 . TRBV3-1 .
TGTGCCAGCAAGGCGCAAGGGCAGCCCCAGCATTTT CASKAQGQPQHF TRBJ1-5 many TRBV2 .
TGTGCCAGCAGCTTCACCGGGTGTCACGAGCAGTACTTC CASSFTGCHEQYF TRBJ2-7 . TRBV11-2 .
TGTGCCAGCACTGAGAGGAATGAGCAGTACTTC CASTERNEQYF TRBJ2-5 . TRBV27 .
TGTGCCAGCAGCCAGGACCCCTATGGCTACACCTTC CASSQDPYGYTF TRBJ1-2 few TRBV14 .
TGCGCCAGCAGCTTGGGAGGGAACGCAGATACGCAGTATTTT CASSLGGNADTQYF TRBJ2-3 . TRBV5-1 .
TGTGCCATCTCGGACCTAGAGGAGACCCAGTACTTC CAISDLEETQYF TRBJ2-5 few TRBV10-3 .
TGTGCCATCAGTGAACGATCGGGACAGCTCTACGAGCAGTACTTC CAISERSGQLYEQYF TRBJ2-7 . TRBV10-3 TRBD1
TGTGCCAGCAGCCCCTTGGGTAGCGGGGAATACAATGAGCAGTTCTTC CASSPLGSGEYNEQFF TRBJ2-1 . TRBV28 TRBD2
TGTGCCAGCAGCCTGCCGAGGGACAGACCCTCCTACGAGCAGTACTTC CASSLPRDRPSYEQYF TRBJ2-7 . TRBV7-8 TRBD1
TGTGCCACCAGTGACCCAGGACAGGACCGGGTCCATGAGCAGTTCTTC CATSDPGQDRVHEQFF TRBJ2-1 . TRBV24-1 TRBD1
TGCAGTGCTAGAGCTGCACAAGAGACCCAGTACTTC CSARAAQETQYF TRBJ2-5 . TRBV20-1 .
TGTGCCAGCAGTCCGGGGGACGGATCTAACTATGGCTACACCTTC CASSPGDGSNYGYTF TRBJ1-2 few TRBV27 .
TGTGCCAGCAGCGCAACTAGCGGAATCACAGATACGCAGTATTTT CASSATSGITDTQYF TRBJ2-3 few TRBV9 TRBD2